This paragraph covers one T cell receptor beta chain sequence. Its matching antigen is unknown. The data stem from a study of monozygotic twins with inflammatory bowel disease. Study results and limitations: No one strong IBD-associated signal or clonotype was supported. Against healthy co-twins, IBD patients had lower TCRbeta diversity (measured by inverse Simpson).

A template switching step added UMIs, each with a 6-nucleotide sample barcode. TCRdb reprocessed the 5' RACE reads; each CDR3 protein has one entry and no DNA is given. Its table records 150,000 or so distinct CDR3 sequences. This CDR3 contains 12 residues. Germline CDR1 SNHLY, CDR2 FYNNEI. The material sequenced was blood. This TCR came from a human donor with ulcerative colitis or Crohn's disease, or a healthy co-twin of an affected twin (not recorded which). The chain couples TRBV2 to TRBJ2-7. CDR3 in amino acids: CASTESFYEQYF.